Listed below are T cell receptor beta chains from one sample, sequenced in a study of CD8+CD57+ T cells in acquired aplastic anemia. TCRdb fed the reads into MiXCR, producing one record per CDR3 protein. The table lists 200,000 to 250,000 distinct CDR3 sequences, approximately 45% of them singletons. Input material: sorted CD4+, CD8+, or CD8+CD57+ T cells (not recorded which) from PBMCs. Receptor source: a human donor with aplastic anemia. Both conserved end residues are part of each CDR3. Fields, in order: J gene, V gene, CDR3 length, clone size, D gene, CDR3 DNA, CDR3 protein. The D gene is left open where the match is weak. A row's size may be missing; if present it is once, few, many or a size class.

j_gene: TRBJ2-1; v_gene: TRBV19; len: 16; abundance: NA; d_gene: NA; CDR3nt: TGTGCCAGTAGTATTGGGGTCGGACAAAGTTTGAATGAGCAGTTCTTC; CDR3aa: CASSIGVGQSLNEQFF
j_gene: TRBJ2-7; v_gene: TRBV7-3; len: 15; abundance: NA; d_gene: TRBD2; CDR3nt: TGTGCCAGCAGCCAGACTAGCGGGAGTGCCTACGAGCAGTACTTC; CDR3aa: CASSQTSGSAYEQYF
j_gene: TRBJ2-7; v_gene: TRBV6-1; len: 15; abundance: once; d_gene: TRBD2; CDR3nt: TGTGCCAGCAGTGAAACTAGCGGGGACCCCTACGAGCAGTACTTC; CDR3aa: CASSETSGDPYEQYF
j_gene: TRBJ1-2; v_gene: TRBV20-1; len: 14; abundance: NA; d_gene: NA; CDR3nt: TGCAGTGCCACGGACATTAGGTCTAACTATGGCTACACCTTC; CDR3aa: CSATDIRSNYGYTF
j_gene: TRBJ2-7; v_gene: TRBV27; len: 13; abundance: many; d_gene: NA; CDR3nt: TGTGCCAGCAGTTTAAAGACAGGCTACGAGCAGTACTTC; CDR3aa: CASSLKTGYEQYF
j_gene: TRBJ1-1; v_gene: TRBV9; len: 16; abundance: NA; d_gene: TRBD1; CDR3nt: TGTGCCAGCAGTGAATTTTCAGGGGGGGGAGGAACTGAAGCTTTCTTT; CDR3aa: CASSEFSGGGGTEAFF
j_gene: TRBJ2-3; v_gene: TRBV2; len: 15; abundance: many; d_gene: NA; CDR3nt: TGTGCCAGCAGTGAAGAGGGGGGGCCGACAGATACGCAGTATTTT; CDR3aa: CASSEEGGPTDTQYF
j_gene: TRBJ2-6; v_gene: TRBV20-1; len: 12; abundance: NA; d_gene: TRBD1; CDR3nt: TGCAGTGCTAGAGGGACAGGGGACACTGAAGCTTTC; CDR3aa: CSARGTGDTEAF
j_gene: TRBJ2-7; v_gene: TRBV20-1; len: 14; abundance: NA; d_gene: TRBD2; CDR3nt: TGCAGTGCTAGAGTTAGCGGGGGGGTTCACGAGCAGTACTTC; CDR3aa: CSARVSGGVHEQYF
j_gene: TRBJ2-6; v_gene: TRBV11-2; len: 19; abundance: few; d_gene: TRBD1; CDR3nt: TGTGCCAGCACCGACCCCCGGGACAGGGTATTGTATGGAGCCAACGTCCTGACTTTC; CDR3aa: CASTDPRDRVLYGANVLTF
j_gene: TRBJ1-2; v_gene: TRBV24-1; len: 14; abundance: NA; d_gene: NA; CDR3nt: TGTGCCACCAGTGACAAGGACAATTACTATGGCTACACCTTC; CDR3aa: CATSDKDNYYGYTF
j_gene: TRBJ2-2; v_gene: TRBV3-1; len: 16; abundance: NA; d_gene: NA; CDR3nt: TGTGCCAGCAGCCAAGAACTCAGGGGGGATCCCGGGGAGCTGTTTTTT; CDR3aa: CASSQELRGDPGELFF
j_gene: TRBJ2-7; v_gene: TRBV20-1; len: 17; abundance: NA; d_gene: TRBD2; CDR3nt: TGCAGTGCTAAAACCGGGACTAGCGGGAGGGAGAGGTACGAGCAGTACTTC; CDR3aa: CSAKTGTSGRERYEQYF
j_gene: TRBJ1-2; v_gene: TRBV24-1; len: 14; abundance: NA; d_gene: NA; CDR3nt: TGTGCCACCAGTGATAGTTACGTTAACTACGGCTACACCTTC; CDR3aa: CATSDSYVNYGYTF
j_gene: TRBJ1-6; v_gene: TRBV2; len: 14; abundance: once; d_gene: NA; CDR3nt: TGTGCCAGCAGGGGCAGGACGGTAGATTCACCCCTCCACTTT; CDR3aa: CASRGRTVDSPLHF
j_gene: TRBJ2-3; v_gene: TRBV9; len: 11; abundance: few; d_gene: NA; CDR3nt: TGTGCTAGCAGCGTAGCAGGACCGCAGTATTTT; CDR3aa: CASSVAGPQYF
j_gene: TRBJ1-2; v_gene: TRBV7-9; len: 15; abundance: few; d_gene: NA; CDR3nt: TGTGCCAGCAGCTTGGGGGCCAGGGGTAACTATGGCTACACCTTC; CDR3aa: CASSLGARGNYGYTF
j_gene: TRBJ2-3; v_gene: TRBV6-2/TRBV6-3; len: 16; abundance: few; d_gene: TRBD2; CDR3nt: TGTGCCAGCGGACGACGACTAGCGGGAACCACAGATACGCAGTATTTT; CDR3aa: CASGRRLAGTTDTQYF
j_gene: TRBJ1-3; v_gene: TRBV9; len: 13; abundance: NA; d_gene: NA; CDR3nt: TGTGCCAGCAGCTTATCGGTTGTCGACACCATATATTTT; CDR3aa: CASSLSVVDTIYF
j_gene: TRBJ1-5; v_gene: TRBV27; len: 14; abundance: NA; d_gene: NA; CDR3nt: TGTGCCAGCAGTTTAAACAGGGACAATCAGCCCCAGCATTTT; CDR3aa: CASSLNRDNQPQHF
j_gene: TRBJ1-2; v_gene: TRBV10-3; len: 12; abundance: NA; d_gene: NA; CDR3nt: TGTGCCATCAGTGAGTTAGGGGCCGGCTACACCTTC; CDR3aa: CAISELGAGYTF
j_gene: TRBJ2-7; v_gene: TRBV20-1; len: 14; abundance: many; d_gene: NA; CDR3nt: TGCAGTGCTCCCACAACACAGAACTCCTACGAGCAGTACTTC; CDR3aa: CSAPTTQNSYEQYF
j_gene: TRBJ2-7; v_gene: TRBV6-1; len: 14; abundance: few; d_gene: TRBD1; CDR3nt: TGTGCCAGCAGTAAGGGACAGGGGTTCGACGAGCAGTACTTC; CDR3aa: CASSKGQGFDEQYF
j_gene: TRBJ2-7; v_gene: TRBV12-3/TRBV12-4; len: 15; abundance: many; d_gene: TRBD1; CDR3nt: TGTGCCAGCAGTTTACTTGGGACAGGGGAGGACGAGCAGTACTTC; CDR3aa: CASSLLGTGEDEQYF